This T cell receptor (beta chain) was recorded in a study of blood T cell repertoires in COVID-19. The CDR3 has 16 residues. The germline V and J ends were trimmed by 0 bases and 0 bases, with 6 bases remaining between them. The germline V gene has CDR1 MNHEY and CDR2 SVGAGI. The protocol was immunoSEQ multiplex PCR, while the TCRdb copy is restricted to in-frame clones and leaves out a portion. The table records about 26,000 clones, roughly 90% of them present only once. The chain uses TRBV6-5 and TRBJ1-6; D is unclear. This receptor was identified in a human donor in a cohort sampled during active COVID-19. Sequenced input: peripheral blood. DNA for the CDR3: TGTGCCAGCAGTTACTCTAGGAGCTCCTATAATTCACCCCTCCACTTT. Residues: CASSYSRSSYNSPLHF.